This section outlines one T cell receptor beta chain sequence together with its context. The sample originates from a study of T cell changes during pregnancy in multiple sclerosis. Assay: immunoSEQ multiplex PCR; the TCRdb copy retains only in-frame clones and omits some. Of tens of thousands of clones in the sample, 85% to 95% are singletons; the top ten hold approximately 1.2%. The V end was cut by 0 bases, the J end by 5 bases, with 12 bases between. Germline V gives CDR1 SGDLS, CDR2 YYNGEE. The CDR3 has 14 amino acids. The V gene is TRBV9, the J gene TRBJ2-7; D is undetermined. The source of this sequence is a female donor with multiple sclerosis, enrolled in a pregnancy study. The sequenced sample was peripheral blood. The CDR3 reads CASSVGPLQDEQYF. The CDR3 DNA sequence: TGTGCCAGCAGCGTAGGCCCCCTCCAGGACGAGCAGTACTTC.